This T cell receptor beta chain was captured in a study of vaccination and CD4 T cells after COVID-19. Overall study: Six males and four females constituted the convalescent cohort, two of whom were Hispanic. Participants were administered two doses of either the BNT162b2 or the mRNA-1273 vaccine. Findings and limits, study-wide: SARS-CoV-2-reactive clonotypes rose nonsignificantly, with the median going from approximately 21 to 40. The great majority, 304 of 307 vaccine-specific clones, proved spike mono-reactive in convalescent patients.

CDR1 and CDR2 (germline): DFQATT, SNEGSKA (reference sequence). The V gene end was trimmed by 0 bases and the J gene end by 0 bases; junction bases not matched to a gene: 12. The length of the CDR3 is 19 residues. Remarks on this clonotype: Its specificity is unknown.

One entry per CDR3 protein, called by TCRdb with MiXCR from the PCR reads. The sample records about 20,000 distinct CDR3 sequences, roughly 64% being singletons. Here the sequenced sample was CD4+ T cells from blood, taken before SARS-CoV-2 vaccination. The chain is built from TRBV20-1 and TRBJ2-3, with 10 bases aligning to TRBD2. This receptor was obtained from a human donor who had recovered from COVID-19. The CDR3 sequence: CSARDRSPSGRESTDTQYF. The DNA of the CDR3 is TGCAGTGCTAGAGATCGGTCCCCTAGCGGGAGAGAGAGCACAGATACGCAGTATTTT.